The clone carrying this TCR beta chain appeared a single time. The data are from a study of blood T cell repertoires in COVID-19. Study as a whole: The study drew acute and convalescent COVID-19 samples from the United States, Italy and Spain. T cells, B-cell-depleted T cells, or PBMCs supplied cDNA or gDNA.

Authors' analysis steps: Scientists estimated how many nucleated cells there were by amplifying reference gene primers. TCRdb's table, derived via immunoSEQ multiplex PCR, lists solely in-frame clones and lacks some. That table gives V, J and clone size, and the DNA gave D and trimming. The sample includes about 190,000 clones, roughly 80% seen only once; the top ten take 13% to 15%. From germline, CDR1 is SGHAT and CDR2 FQNNGV. The V end was cut by 5 bases, the J end by 12 bases, with 23 bases between. The CDR3 is 14 residues long. The TCR was taken from a man aged 25-45 years with active or convalescent COVID-19. This rearrangement joins TRBV11-2 to TRBJ2-7, with D perhaps TRBD1 (6 bases). The sample was peripheral blood. CDR3: CASSPQDRDVGAYV. CDR3 DNA: TGTGCCAGCAGCCCCCAGGACCGGGACGTGGGGGCGTACGTC.